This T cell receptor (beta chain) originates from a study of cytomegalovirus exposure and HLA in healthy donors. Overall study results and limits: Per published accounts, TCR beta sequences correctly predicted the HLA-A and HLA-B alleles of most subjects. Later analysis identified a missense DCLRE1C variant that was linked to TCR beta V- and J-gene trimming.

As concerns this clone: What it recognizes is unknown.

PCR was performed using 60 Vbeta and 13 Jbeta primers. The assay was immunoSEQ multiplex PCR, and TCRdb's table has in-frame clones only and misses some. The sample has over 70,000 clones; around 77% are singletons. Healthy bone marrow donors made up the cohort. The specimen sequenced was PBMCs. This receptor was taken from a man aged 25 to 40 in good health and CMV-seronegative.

The DNA for the CDR3 is TGTGCCAGCAGCTTAGGGGTTGTAACCTACAATGAGCAGTTCTTC. It codes for CASSLGVVTYNEQFF. This chain links TRBV5-6 with TRBJ2-1; tentatively, D is TRBD1 (5 bases). Germline lookup yields CDR1 SGHDT and CDR2 YYEEEE. CDR3 size: 15 residues. V was shortened by 2 bases and J by 2 bases, with 11 bases between the two germline ends.